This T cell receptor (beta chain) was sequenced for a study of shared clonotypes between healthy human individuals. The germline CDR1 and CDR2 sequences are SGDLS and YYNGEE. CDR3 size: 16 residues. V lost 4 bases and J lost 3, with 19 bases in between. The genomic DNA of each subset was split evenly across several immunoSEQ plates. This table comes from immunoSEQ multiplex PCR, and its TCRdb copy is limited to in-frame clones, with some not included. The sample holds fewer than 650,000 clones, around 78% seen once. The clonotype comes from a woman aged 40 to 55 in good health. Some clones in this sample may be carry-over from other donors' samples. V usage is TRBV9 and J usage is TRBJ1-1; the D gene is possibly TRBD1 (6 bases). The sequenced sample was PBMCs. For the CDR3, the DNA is TGTGCCAGCAGCCCTCCTTGGGGGCGGGGGGACACTGAAGCTTTCTTT. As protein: CASSPPWGRGDTEAFF.